One and the same sample provided the 26 T cell receptor beta chains below, sequenced in a study of technical replicates of blood from a handful of donors. Assay used: immunoSEQ multiplex PCR; TCRdb lists only in-frame clones, some missing. The sample has more than 60,000 clones; just under 90% are singletons. The specimen sequenced was PBMCs. The receptors stem from a human donor in good health. Some clones in this sample may be carry-over from other donors' samples.

V gene TRBV6-5 combines with J gene TRBJ1-1; 8 bases line up with TRBD1. The germline V gene encodes CDR1 MNHEY and CDR2 SVGAGI. This CDR3 has 13 amino acids. V was clipped by 5 bases and J by 9 bases; unmatched bases: 8. In nucleotides, the CDR3 is TGTGCCAGCAGTCCGGACAGGGTCGCTAAAGCTTTCTTT. It is translated as CASSPDRVAKAFF.

This clone occurred once. CDR3 in DNA: TGTGCCAGCAGCGCCCACAGCGGGGGGGCCACAGATACGCAGTATTTT. Its protein is CASSAHSGGATDTQYF. The chain couples TRBV9 to TRBJ2-3, with 10 bases aligning to TRBD2. V lost 3 bases, J lost 2 bases, and 6 bases stayed unmatched. The CDR3 contains 16 residues. The germline gives CDR1 SGDLS, CDR2 YYNGEE.

This chain connects TRBV5-1 to TRBJ2-1; TRBD2 matches at 11 bases. Germline V gene lookup returns CDR1 SGHRS and CDR2 YFSETQ. CDR3 size: 15 residues. The V gene end was trimmed by 4 bases and the J gene end by 9 bases; junction bases not matched to a gene: 9. The CDR3 loop reads CASSHGLAGSAEQFF. CDR3 nucleotides: TGCGCCAGCAGCCATGGACTAGCGGGCAGTGCTGAGCAGTTCTTC.

This chain links TRBV6-4 with TRBJ1-2; no clear D. This CDR3 is built from 13 residues. Trimming removed 2 bases from V and 8 bases from J, with 12 bases in between. CDR1 and CDR2 (germline): MRHNA, SNTAGT. The CDR3 region is CASSDETSGGYTF. In nucleotides, the CDR3 is TGTGCCAGCAGTGACGAGACGTCGGGGGGCTACACCTTC.

J is TRBJ1-1 and V is TRBV4-3; D is possibly TRBD1 (6 bases). This CDR3 has 14 residues. The germline V gene has CDR1 LGHNA and CDR2 YSLEER. The V end was cut by 4 bases, the J end by 4 bases, with 13 bases between. As DNA, the CDR3 is TGCGCCAGCAGCCTCCTGACAGGCGGCACTGAAGCTTTCTTT. Translating gives CASSLLTGGTEAFF.

The gene calls are TRBV5-6 and TRBJ1-1; D call uncertain. This CDR3 is 13 amino acids long. The V and J ends lost 4 bases and 1 base respectively, with 8 bases between them. Looked up from germline, CDR1 is SGHDT and CDR2 is YYEEEE. The CDR3 coding sequence is TGTGCCAGCAGCGTGACTTCGAACACTGAAGCTTTCTTT. Amino acid sequence: CASSVTSNTEAFF.

Concerning this clone itself: At one boundary the junction diverges from the germline segment, which might be a read error. CDR3 in amino acids: CASSQDSGSRLHF. The CDR3 DNA follows: TGCGCCAGCAGCCAAGATAGCGGGAGCCGTCTCCATTTT. The chain is built from TRBV4-3 and TRBJ1-3; D remains ambiguous. This CDR3 has 13 residues. Germline V gives CDR1 LGHNA, CDR2 YSLEER.

This chain connects TRBV9 to TRBJ2-3, with TRBD2 matching over 15 bases. Germline CDR1 and CDR2: SGDLS and YYNGEE. V was clipped by 0 bases and J by 4 bases; unmatched bases: 6. The CDR3 is 18 amino acids. The CDR3 reads CASSVVGTSGRNPDTQYF. The CDR3 nucleotides are TGTGCCAGCAGCGTAGTTGGGACTAGCGGGAGGAACCCAGATACGCAGTATTTT.

This chain joins TRBV19 and TRBJ2-3; 9 bases line up with TRBD1. There are 16 residues in the CDR3. The germline gives CDR1 LNHDA, CDR2 SQIVND (reference sequence). V shed 5 bases and J 2 bases; nucleotides not matched to a gene: 8. Here the CDR3 reads CASSPDTGGPTDTQYF. The CDR3 DNA follows: TGTGCCAGTAGTCCTGATACAGGGGGCCCCACAGATACGCAGTATTTT.

The chain is built from TRBV29-1 and TRBJ2-6; D gene unclear. Germline V lookup: CDR1 SQVTM, CDR2 ANQGSEA. The CDR3 loop spans 17 amino acids. The germline V and J ends were trimmed by 5 bases and 5 bases, with 22 bases remaining between them. The CDR3 nucleotides read TGCAGCGTTTCACCCGATAGCATACAAAGTCGGGCCAACGTCCTGACTTTC. Protein: CSVSPDSIQSRANVLTF. The full variable domain, with the rest looked up from reference TRBV29-1 and TRBJ2-6, is SAVISQKPSRDICQRGTSLTIQCQVDSQVTMMFWYRQQPGQSLTLIATANQGSEATYESGFVIDKFPISRPNLTFSTLTVSNMSPEDSSIYLCSVSPDSIQSRANVLTFGAGSRLTVL.

This chain uses TRBV7-2 with TRBJ2-7, with 8 nucleotides matching TRBD1. The junction had 0 bases not matched to a gene; V was cut back by 1 base and J by 1 base. This CDR3 is 14 amino acids long. CDR1 and CDR2 from the germline V gene are SGHTA and FQGNSA. The CDR3 DNA sequence: TGTGCCAGCAGCTTAGGGACAGGGTCCTACGAGCAGTACTTC. This sequence encodes CASSLGTGSYEQYF.

The chain joins TRBV19 to TRBJ1-1; D call uncertain. Germline CDR1 reads LNHDA; CDR2 reads SQIVND (reference sequence). The CDR3 contains 13 residues. Trimming stripped 7 bases from V and 8 bases from J, with 17 bases between. In nucleotides, the CDR3 is TGTGCCAGTAAAACCAGGTTCGTCGGAGAAGCTTTCTTT. As protein: CASKTRFVGEAFF.

The chain joins TRBV7-9 to TRBJ1-4; 7 bases line up with TRBD1. The CDR3 is made up of 15 amino acids. The germline gives CDR1 SEHNR, CDR2 FQNEAQ (reference sequence). Trimming at V came to 1 base and at J to 8 bases, leaving 7 bases not matched to a gene. This CDR3 reads CASSLVTRGSEKLFF. For the CDR3, the DNA is TGTGCCAGCAGCTTAGTAACCAGGGGGTCCGAAAAACTGTTTTTT.

The chain combines TRBV5-1 with TRBJ2-3, with D maybe TRBD2 (6 bases). CDR1 is SGHRS, CDR2 YFSETQ, per germline. V was trimmed by 3 bases and J by 8 bases, leaving 13 bases between them. The length of the CDR3 is 13 residues. The CDR3 region is CASSWGTPSTQYF. The DNA for the CDR3 is TGCGCCAGCAGCTGGGGGACTCCAAGTACGCAGTATTTT.

V gene TRBV7-8 combines with J gene TRBJ2-1; TRBD1 matches 12 bases. With 5 bases clipped from V and 6 bases from J, the junction kept 5 bases outside the gene matches. CDR1 SGHVS and CDR2 FQNEAQ come from the germline V gene. There are 15 residues in the CDR3. The CDR3 nucleotides read TGTGCCAGCAGCCCCGGGACAGGGGGCTTCAATGAGCAGTTCTTC. It yields the protein CASSPGTGGFNEQFF. The full variable domain, with the rest looked up from reference TRBV7-8 and TRBJ2-1, is GAGVSQSPRYKVAKRGQDVALRCDPISGHVSLFWYQQALGQGPEFLTYFQNEAQLDKSGLPSDRFFAERPEGSVSTLKIQRTQQEDSAVYLCASSPGTGGFNEQFFGPGTRLTVL.

Written as DNA, the CDR3 is TGTGCCAGCTCACGGGAGCCCCTCCTTGAGCAGTTCTTC. Amino acids: CASSREPLLEQFF. This chain links TRBV6-4 with TRBJ2-1, with TRBD2 as a possible D gene (6 bases). The CDR3 spans 13 residues. CDR1 MRHNA and CDR2 SNTAGT come from the germline V gene. The V and J ends lost 8 bases and 9 bases respectively, with 17 bases between them.

The CDR3: CATSRAQLGGTEAFF. For the CDR3, the DNA is TGTGCCACCAGCAGAGCGCAGTTGGGGGGGACTGAAGCTTTCTTT. The chain joins TRBV15 to TRBJ1-1, with D perhaps TRBD1 (5 bases). The CDR3 length is 15 residues. The germline CDR1 and CDR2 sequences are LNHNV and YYDKDF (reference sequence). The V end lost 1 base, the J end lost 5 bases, and 14 bases lay between the germline ends.

The rearrangement joins TRBV19 to TRBJ2-7; tentative D call: TRBD1 (5 bases). CDR3 length: 15 residues. V was clipped by 9 bases and J by 0 bases, with 18 bases between them. Germline CDR1 and CDR2: LNHDA and SQIVND (reference sequence). CDR3 loop: CASKTTRQGSYEQYF. CDR3 coding DNA: TGTGCCAGCAAAACTACAAGGCAGGGCTCCTACGAGCAGTACTTC.

The J gene is TRBJ2-7, the V gene TRBV6-6; maybe TRBD1 (6 bases). The V end lost 5 bases, the J end lost 1 base, and 12 bases lay between the germline ends. The CDR3 extends over 14 amino acids. The germline gives CDR1 MNHNY, CDR2 SVGAGI (reference sequence). In DNA form, the CDR3 reads TGTGCCAGCAGTCTCACCGGGACATCCTACGAGCAGTACTTC. This sequence encodes CASSLTGTSYEQYF.

The genes are TRBV12-5 and TRBJ2-1; TRBD1 aligns across 7 bases. The CDR3 spans 14 residues. The V segment lost 1 base and the J segment 7 bases; nucleotides outside the gene matches: 4. From germline, CDR1 is LGHNT and CDR2 FRNRAP. As DNA, the CDR3 is TGTGCTAGTGGTTTGGAGACAGGGAAAAATGAGCAGTTCTTC. Protein sequence: CASGLETGKNEQFF.

V usage is TRBV14 and J usage is TRBJ1-6; TRBD1 is a possible D gene (5 bases). The germline V and J ends were trimmed by 5 bases and 10 bases, with 21 bases remaining between them. The CDR3 is made up of 16 amino acids. The germline V gene has CDR1 SGHDN and CDR2 FVKESK. The CDR3 sequence: CASSVRFSGLGSPLHF. CDR3 nucleotide sequence: TGTGCCAGCAGCGTTCGGTTTTCAGGGCTTGGGTCACCCCTCCACTTT.

This sequence joins TRBV5-4 and TRBJ1-1, with D maybe TRBD1 (5 bases). The V end was cut by 0 bases, the J end by 6 bases, with 21 bases between. Germline V gene data show CDR1 as SGHNT and CDR2 as YYREEE (reference sequence). The CDR3 runs to 17 residues. The CDR3 nucleotides read TGTGCCAGCAGCTTGGGGGGCCAGGGTCGGTCCTTCTCTGAAGCTTTCTTT. It is translated as CASSLGGQGRSFSEAFF.

CDR3 in DNA: TGTGCCAGCAGCTTAGATCGAGGCAGGGGGTACGAGCAGTACTTC. Protein product: CASSLDRGRGYEQYF. This chain connects TRBV11-2 to TRBJ2-7; 7 bases match TRBD1. The CDR3 runs 15 residues. Looked up from germline, CDR1 is SGHAT and CDR2 is FQNNGV. Trimming cost V 0 bases and J 4 bases; bases outside gene matches: 6. Together with reference TRBV11-2 and TRBJ2-7, the CDR3 gives the full variable domain: EAGVAQSPRYKIIEKRQSVAFWCNPISGHATLYWYQQILGQGPKLLIQFQNNGVVDDSQLPKDRFSAERLKGVDSTLKIQPAKLEDSAVYLCASSLDRGRGYEQYFGPGTRLTVT.

V and J are TRBV4-3 and TRBJ1-4, with D unclear. This CDR3 has 14 residues. V was trimmed by 1 base and J by 8 bases, leaving 11 bases between them. Looked up from germline, CDR1 is LGHNA and CDR2 is YSLEER. CDR3 DNA sequence: TGCGCCAGCAGCCAAGTCCCCCGGGAGGAAAAACTGTTTTTT. Translated, it gives CASSQVPREEKLFF.

The CDR3 is CASSLARGAGELFF. CDR3 coding DNA: TGTGCCAGCAGCTTAGCCAGGGGCGCCGGGGAGCTGTTTTTT. This sequence joins TRBV7-8 and TRBJ2-2; perhaps TRBD1 as D (6 bases). V was pared by 0 bases and J by 6 bases, with 8 bases between. The CDR3 spans 14 residues. Germline assignment: CDR1 SGHVS and CDR2 FQNEAQ.

This chain links TRBV9 with TRBJ2-2; TRBD2 aligns across 7 bases. The CDR3 sequence is 16 residues long. Germline V gene sequence: CDR1 SGDLS, CDR2 YYNGEE. After removal of 0 bases from V and 6 bases from J, the junction contained 8 bases not matched to a gene. Written as DNA, the CDR3 is TGTGCCAGCAGCGTAGCTGAGGGAGGGATACCCGGGGAGCTGTTTTTT. Protein product: CASSVAEGGIPGELFF. Full variable domain (outside the CDR3, taken from reference TRBV9 and TRBJ2-2): DSGVTQTPKHLITATGQRVTLRCSPRSGDLSVYWYQQSLDQGLQFLIQYYNGEERAKGNILERFSAQQFPDLHSELNLSSLELGDSALYFCASSVAEGGIPGELFFGEGSRLTVL.